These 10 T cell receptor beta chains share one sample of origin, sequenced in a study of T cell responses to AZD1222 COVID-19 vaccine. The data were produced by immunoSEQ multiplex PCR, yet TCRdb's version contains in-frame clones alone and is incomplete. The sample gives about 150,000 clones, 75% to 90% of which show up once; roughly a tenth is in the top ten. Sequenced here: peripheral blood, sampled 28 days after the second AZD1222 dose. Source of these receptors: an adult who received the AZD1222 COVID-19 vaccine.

The CDR3 loop reads CASSLGTANEKLFF. Here the CDR3 DNA reads TGTGCCAGCAGCTTGGGGACAGCTAATGAAAAACTGTTTTTT. The chain combines TRBV7-9 with TRBJ1-4; 7 bases are a match to TRBD1. Germline CDR1 is SEHNR and CDR2 is FQNEAQ (reference sequence). The CDR3 has 14 residues. J gave up 3 bases and V 3 bases, and 1 base lay outside the gene matches.

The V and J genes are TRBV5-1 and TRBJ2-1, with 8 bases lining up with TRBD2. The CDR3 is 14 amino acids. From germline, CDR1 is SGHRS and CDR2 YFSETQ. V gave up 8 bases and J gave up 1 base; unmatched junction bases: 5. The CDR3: CASSTGGSYNEQFF. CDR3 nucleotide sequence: TGCGCCAGTAGTACGGGAGGGTCCTACAATGAGCAGTTCTTC.

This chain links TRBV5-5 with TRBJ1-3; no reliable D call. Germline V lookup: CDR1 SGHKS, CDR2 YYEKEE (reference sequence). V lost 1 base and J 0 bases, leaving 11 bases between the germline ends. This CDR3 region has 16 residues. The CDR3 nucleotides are TGTGCCAGCAGCTTGACGCGGGCTAGCTCTGGAAACACCATATATTTT. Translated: CASSLTRASSGNTIYF.

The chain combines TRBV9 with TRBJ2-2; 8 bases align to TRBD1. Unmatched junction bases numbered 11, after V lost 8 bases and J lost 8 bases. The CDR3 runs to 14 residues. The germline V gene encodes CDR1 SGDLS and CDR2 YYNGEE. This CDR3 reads CARLMDRAKGELFF. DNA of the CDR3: TGTGCCAGATTAATGGACAGGGCGAAAGGGGAGCTGTTTTTT.

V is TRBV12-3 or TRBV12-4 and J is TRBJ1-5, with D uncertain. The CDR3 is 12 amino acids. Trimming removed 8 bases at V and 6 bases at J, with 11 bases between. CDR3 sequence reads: CASGGSAQPQHF. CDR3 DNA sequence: TGTGCCAGCGGCGGGTCGGCTCAGCCCCAGCATTTT.

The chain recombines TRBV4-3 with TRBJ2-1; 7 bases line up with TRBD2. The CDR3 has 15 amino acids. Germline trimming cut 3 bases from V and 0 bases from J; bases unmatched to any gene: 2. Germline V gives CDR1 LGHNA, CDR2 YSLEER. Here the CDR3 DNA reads TGCGCCAGCAGCCAGACTAGCCACTCCTACAATGAGCAGTTCTTC. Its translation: CASSQTSHSYNEQFF.

CDR3 amino acids: CASSDGLPIPVEQYF. CDR3 bases: TGTGCCAGCAGTGACGGACTCCCGATACCCGTCGAGCAGTACTTC. The genes are TRBV2 and TRBJ2-7, with a weak D call TRBD2 (5 bases). V was shortened by 3 bases and J by 6 bases, with 18 bases between the two germline ends. This CDR3 comprises 15 residues. CDR1 is SNHLY and CDR2 is FYNNEI in the germline V gene.

The CDR3 protein is CASSPQATGATGNTIYF. CDR3 nucleotide sequence: TGTGCCAGCTCACCACAGGCTACAGGGGCAACTGGAAACACCATATATTTT. The chain links TRBV18 to TRBJ1-3; TRBD1 matches at 7 bases. This CDR3 contains 17 residues. The germline CDR1 and CDR2 sequences are KGHSH and LQKENI. The ends lost 1 base at V and 2 bases at J; junction bases unmatched: 8.

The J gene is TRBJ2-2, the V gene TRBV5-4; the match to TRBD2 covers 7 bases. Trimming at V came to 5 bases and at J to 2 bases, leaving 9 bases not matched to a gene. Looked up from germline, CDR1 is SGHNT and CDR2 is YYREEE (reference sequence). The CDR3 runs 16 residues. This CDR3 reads CASSSLGGSNTGELFF. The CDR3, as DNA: TGTGCCAGCAGTTCGTTGGGGGGGTCAAACACCGGGGAGCTGTTTTTT. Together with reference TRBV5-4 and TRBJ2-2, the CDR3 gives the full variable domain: ETGVTQSPTHLIKTRGQQVTLRCSSQSGHNTVSWYQQALGQGPQFIFQYYREEENGRGNFPPRFSGLQFPNYSSELNVNALELDDSALYLCASSSLGGSNTGELFFGEGSRLTVL.

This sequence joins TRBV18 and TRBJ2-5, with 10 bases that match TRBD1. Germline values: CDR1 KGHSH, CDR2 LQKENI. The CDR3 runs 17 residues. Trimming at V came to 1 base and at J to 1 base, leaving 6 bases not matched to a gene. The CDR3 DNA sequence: TGTGCCAGCTCACCACTACCCCGGACAGGGGGCCAAGAGACCCAGTACTTC. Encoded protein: CASSPLPRTGGQETQYF.